Following are 20 T cell receptor beta chains from one sample sequenced in a study of cytomegalovirus exposure and HLA in healthy donors. The PCR employed 60 Vbeta primers together with 13 Jbeta primers. Assay: immunoSEQ multiplex PCR; the TCRdb copy retains only in-frame clones and omits some. The sample shows more than 200,000 clones, about 83% of them seen only once. Sequencing used PBMCs. The source of these receptors is a man between 40 and 49 years old in good health and CMV-seronegative.

The chain recombines TRBV5-1 with TRBJ2-1; the D is unclear. CDR3 length: 12 amino acids. Germline CDR1 and CDR2: SGHRS and YFSETQ. The V gene lost 2 bases and the J gene lost 6 bases, with 6 bases spanning the gap. CDR3 bases: TGCGCCAGCAGCTTTTCATCCAATGAGCAGTTCTTC. This encodes CASSFSSNEQFF.

V gene TRBV19 combines with J gene TRBJ2-7; TRBD2 matches at 9 bases. The CDR3 loop spans 15 amino acids. Germline V CDR1 and CDR2: LNHDA, SQIVND (reference sequence). Trimming cost V 2 bases and J 3 bases; bases outside gene matches: 5. The CDR3 reads CASSIRGSGSYEQYF. The CDR3, as DNA: TGTGCCAGTAGTATACGGGGTAGCGGGAGCTACGAGCAGTACTTC. Based on the CDR3 plus reference TRBV19 and TRBJ2-7, the full variable domain is DGGITQSPKYLFRKEGQNVTLSCEQNLNHDAMYWYRQDPGQGLRLIYYSQIVNDFQKGDIAEGYSVSREKKESFPLTVTSAQKNPTAFYLCASSIRGSGSYEQYFGPGTRLTVT.

The chain couples TRBV14 to TRBJ1-2; TRBD1 agrees at 8 bases. In germline, CDR1 is SGHDN, CDR2 FVKESK. This CDR3 is 14 amino acids long. The V gene end was trimmed by 4 bases and the J gene end by 4 bases; junction bases not matched to a gene: 5. The CDR3 coding sequence is TGTGCCAGCAGCCGCAGGGGGCGTAGCTATGGCTACACCTTC. It is translated as CASSRRGRSYGYTF.

This clone was counted once. This chain connects TRBV27 to TRBJ2-3, with 9 bases identical to TRBD2. V lost 5 bases to trimming and J lost 2 bases; unmatched junction nucleotides: 5. The germline V gene has CDR1 MNHEY and CDR2 SMNVEV (reference sequence). The CDR3 totals 15 residues. DNA for the CDR3: TGTGCCAGCAGTCCCGGGACTAGCTCCACAGATACGCAGTATTTT. Translated: CASSPGTSSTDTQYF.

The rearrangement joins TRBV7-2 to TRBJ2-7; TRBD2 aligns across 8 bases. The CDR3 covers 15 residues. After removal of 6 bases from V and 3 bases from J, the junction contained 10 bases not matched to a gene. The V gene's germline CDR1 is SGHTA and CDR2 FQGNSA. In nucleotides, the CDR3 is TGTGCCAGCAGGCAACGGGGAGCGGGAGACTACGAGCAGTACTTC. It specifies CASRQRGAGDYEQYF.

The CDR3 loop reads CAISEKDREDPSGANVLTF. CDR3 in DNA: TGTGCCATCAGTGAGAAGGACAGAGAAGACCCATCTGGGGCCAACGTCCTGACTTTC. The rearrangement joins TRBV10-3 to TRBJ2-6; TRBD1 might be the D (6 bases). Trimming cost V 2 bases and J 1 base, with 18 bases left between them. CDR3 size: 19 residues. CDR1 is ENHRY and CDR2 is SYGVKD in the germline V gene.

The J gene is TRBJ1-5, the V gene TRBV19; 9 bases agree with TRBD1. V gave up 7 bases and J gave up 2 bases; unmatched junction bases: 9. This CDR3 comprises 16 residues. Germline CDR1 and CDR2: LNHDA and SQIVND (reference sequence). Here the CDR3 reads CASNPDRGGGNQPQHF. The CDR3 nucleotides are TGTGCCAGTAACCCCGACAGGGGGGGTGGCAATCAGCCCCAGCATTTT.

The chain joins TRBV5-1 to TRBJ2-3; 8 bases align to TRBD2. The ends lost 2 bases at V and 2 bases at J; junction bases unmatched: 7. The CDR3 loop spans 16 amino acids. Germline assignment: CDR1 SGHRS and CDR2 YFSETQ. CDR3 nucleotide sequence: TGCGCCAGCAGCTTTACTAGCGGCTACCTCACAGATACGCAGTATTTT. This codes for CASSFTSGYLTDTQYF. The full variable domain, its missing parts supplied by reference TRBV5-1 and TRBJ2-3, is KAGVTQTPRYLIKTRGQQVTLSCSPISGHRSVSWYQQTPGQGLQFLFEYFSETQRNKGNFPGRFSGRQFSNSRSEMNVSTLELGDSALYLCASSFTSGYLTDTQYFGPGTRLTVL.

This CDR3 is CATSRDDQREAFF. The CDR3 nucleotides are TGTGCCACCAGCAGAGATGACCAGCGTGAAGCTTTCTTT. This sequence joins TRBV15 and TRBJ1-1, with D uncertain. This CDR3 is built from 13 residues. CDR1 is LNHNV and CDR2 is YYDKDF in the germline V gene (reference sequence). The germline V and J ends were trimmed by 0 bases and 7 bases, with 9 bases remaining between them.

The gene calls are TRBV10-3 and TRBJ2-7, with TRBD2 matching 7 bases. The length of the CDR3 is 17 residues. Germline CDR1 and CDR2: ENHRY and SYGVKD. The V gene end was trimmed by 4 bases and the J gene end by 2 bases; junction bases not matched to a gene: 14. The CDR3 reads CAISGVGGSGVTYEQYF. The CDR3 coding sequence is TGTGCCATCAGTGGCGTCGGGGGGAGCGGGGTAACCTACGAGCAGTACTTC.

J is TRBJ2-2 and V is TRBV2; D unresolved. V dropped 4 bases and J dropped 4 bases, with 7 bases sitting between them. The CDR3 length is 13 residues. Germline CDR1 is SNHLY and CDR2 is FYNNEI. The CDR3 is CASSGRITGELFF. CDR3 sequence (DNA): TGTGCCAGCAGTGGGCGGATCACCGGGGAGCTGTTTTTT.

The rearrangement joins TRBV29-1 to TRBJ2-5; no definite D call. Germline lookup yields CDR1 SQVTM and CDR2 ANQGSEA. The CDR3 is 11 residues long. V lost 4 bases, J lost 9 bases, and 12 bases lay in between. Here the CDR3 reads CSVVWRGAQYF. The CDR3 DNA sequence: TGCAGCGTTGTTTGGAGAGGAGCCCAGTACTTC.

Here the CDR3 DNA reads TGTGCCAGCAACCCGGGACATGGGGTAGATACGCAGTATTTT. This translates into CASNPGHGVDTQYF. This chain connects TRBV4-2 to TRBJ2-3; a possible D gene is TRBD1 (6 bases). Trimming stripped 7 bases from V and 5 bases from J, with 16 bases between. Germline values: CDR1 LGHNA, CDR2 YNFKEQ. There are 14 residues in the CDR3.

This sequence joins TRBV5-1 and TRBJ2-5; 8 bases fit TRBD1. With the DNA end fitting TRBJ2-7 better, the J assignment may be wrong. Germline CDR1 reads SGHRS; CDR2 reads YFSETQ. The CDR3 consists of 19 residues. CDR3 DNA: TGCGCCAGCAGCTTGGAATTGGCCCCTGGACAGGGACCAAACTACGAGCAGTACTTC. Translating it yields CASSLELAPGQGPNYEQYF.

This clone was counted between two and nine times. This sequence joins TRBV27 and TRBJ2-7, with no clear D. Trimming removed 0 bases from V and 0 bases from J, with 6 bases in between. Germline CDR1 MNHEY, CDR2 SMNVEV (reference sequence). CDR3 length equals 14 residues. The CDR3 DNA is TGTGCCAGCAGTTTATCCAGGAACTCCTACGAGCAGTACTTC. Residues: CASSLSRNSYEQYF.

This chain links TRBV6-5 with TRBJ2-1; D uncertain. This CDR3 has 14 amino acids. V lost 0 bases and J lost 9, with 12 bases in between. Germline lookup yields CDR1 MNHEY and CDR2 SVGAGI. The CDR3 loop reads CASSYSDSGTEQFF. The CDR3, as DNA: TGTGCCAGCAGTTACTCGGATTCGGGTACTGAGCAGTTCTTC.

The chain joins TRBV7-2 to TRBJ1-5, with TRBD1 matching 9 bases. The length of the CDR3 is 16 residues. After removal of 6 bases from V and 7 bases from J, the junction contained 13 bases not matched to a gene. Per the germline V gene, CDR1 is SGHTA and CDR2 is FQGNSA. Here the CDR3 reads CASSKGGQGRSQPQHF. DNA of the CDR3: TGTGCCAGCAGTAAGGGGGGACAGGGTAGGAGCCAGCCCCAGCATTTT.

The V and J genes are TRBV5-4 and TRBJ2-3; 8 bases are a match to TRBD1. V was clipped by 3 bases and J by 6 bases; unmatched bases: 12. Germline CDR1 is SGHNT and CDR2 is YYREEE (reference sequence). The CDR3 loop spans 16 amino acids. CDR3 sequence (DNA): TGTGCCAGCAGCTCAGCCGGGACAGGACTCTATGATACGCAGTATTTT. It is translated as CASSSAGTGLYDTQYF.

This clone has only a few counts. This chain links TRBV5-1 with TRBJ1-1, with TRBD1 identical over 7 bases. The CDR3 has 18 residues. The junction had 11 bases not matched to a gene; V was cut back by 0 bases and J by 0 bases. Germline assignment: CDR1 SGHRS and CDR2 YFSETQ. The CDR3 nucleotides are TGCGCCAGCAGCTTGGGCCGTGGGACAGCGAGGATGAACACTGAAGCTTTCTTT. Amino acids: CASSLGRGTARMNTEAFF.

This clone was seen a few times. The chain joins TRBV12-5 to TRBJ2-5, with D tentatively TRBD1 (6 bases). Germline V gene data show CDR1 as LGHNT and CDR2 as FRNRAP. V was pared by 0 bases and J by 9 bases, with 17 bases between. CDR3 size: 15 residues. The CDR3 sequence: CASGLVGPSSGAQYF. CDR3 sequence (DNA): TGTGCTAGTGGTTTGGTAGGGCCCTCCTCAGGGGCCCAGTACTTC. Based on the CDR3 plus reference TRBV12-5 and TRBJ2-5, the full variable domain is DARVTQTPRHKVTEMGQEVTMRCQPILGHNTVFWYRQTMMQGLELLAYFRNRAPLDDSGMPKDRFSAEMPDATLATLKIQPSEPRDSAVYFCASGLVGPSSGAQYFGPGTRLLVL.